A selection of T cell receptor beta chains follows, all from one sample in a study of long-term antiretroviral therapy in people with HIV. Assay used: immunoSEQ multiplex PCR; TCRdb lists only in-frame clones, some missing. The repertoire holds about 35,000 clones, with 94% as singletons. Sequences were derived from unsorted PBMCs, sampled 4.1 years after starting antiretroviral therapy. These TCRs come from a woman aged 50 to 60 with HIV. Both conserved end residues are part of each CDR3. The order of the fields is V gene, J gene, CDR3 length, CDR3 protein.

v_gene: TRBV9; j_gene: TRBJ2-7; len: 14; CDR3aa: CASSVAWQAYEQYF
v_gene: TRBV21-1; j_gene: TRBJ2-3; len: 15; CDR3aa: CACPEQGAPTDTQYF
v_gene: TRBV5-4; j_gene: TRBJ1-1; len: 13; CDR3aa: CASSGDRASPAFF
v_gene: TRBV7-2; j_gene: TRBJ2-3; len: 14; CDR3aa: CASSLMAVSDTQYF
v_gene: TRBV4-1; j_gene: TRBJ2-3; len: 18; CDR3aa: CASSQDPGLAGETDTQYF
v_gene: TRBV10-3; j_gene: TRBJ2-7; len: 19; CDR3aa: CAISDPGSTDGRGSYEQYF
v_gene: TRBV11-2; j_gene: TRBJ2-7; len: 15; CDR3aa: CASSLVRGRLDEQYF
v_gene: TRBV2; j_gene: TRBJ1-2; len: 16; CDR3aa: CASSDWFAMQRYGYTF
v_gene: TRBV10-3; j_gene: TRBJ1-4; len: 13; CDR3aa: CAISRDLNEKLFF
v_gene: TRBV7-2; j_gene: TRBJ1-2; len: 14; CDR3aa: CASSGGTGNYGYTF
v_gene: TRBV25-1; j_gene: TRBJ2-7; len: 16; CDR3aa: CASSDPGTGVLYEQYF
v_gene: TRBV29-1; j_gene: TRBJ2-3; len: 12; CDR3aa: CSVETYMNTQYF
v_gene: TRBV5-5; j_gene: TRBJ1-1; len: 14; CDR3aa: CASSLASGSGEAFF
v_gene: TRBV7-2; j_gene: TRBJ2-7; len: 17; CDR3aa: CASSLAGWDPKLREQYF
v_gene: TRBV5-1; j_gene: TRBJ2-2; len: 16; CDR3aa: CASSLAGGTNTGELFF
v_gene: TRBV19; j_gene: TRBJ2-2; len: 12; CDR3aa: CASNRDSGELFF
v_gene: TRBV10-3; j_gene: TRBJ2-7; len: 14; CDR3aa: CAIRGTGGVYEQYF
v_gene: TRBV30; j_gene: TRBJ1-4; len: 14; CDR3aa: CAWSTTGKGEKLFF
v_gene: TRBV15; j_gene: TRBJ2-1; len: 15; CDR3aa: CATSRGGTSGHEQFF
v_gene: TRBV2; j_gene: TRBJ2-7; len: 13; CDR3aa: CASSWKGAGEQYF
v_gene: TRBV4-3; j_gene: TRBJ1-5; len: 16; CDR3aa: CASSQDTAGDYQPQHF
v_gene: TRBV7-6; j_gene: TRBJ1-1; len: 14; CDR3aa: CASSEGQLNTEAFF
v_gene: TRBV19; j_gene: TRBJ2-2; len: 16; CDR3aa: CASSIRLSGGAGELFF
v_gene: TRBV7-3; j_gene: TRBJ2-2; len: 13; CDR3aa: CASSFGQIGELFF
v_gene: TRBV27; j_gene: TRBJ1-6; len: 15; CDR3aa: CASSLWGTGNSPLHF
v_gene: TRBV5-6; j_gene: TRBJ2-5; len: 11; CDR3aa: CASSLRGPQYF
v_gene: TRBV15; j_gene: TRBJ2-5; len: 15; CDR3aa: CATFDRGLPQETQYF
v_gene: TRBV11-3; j_gene: TRBJ1-6; len: 15; CDR3aa: CASSLDPRNNSPLHF
v_gene: TRBV5-5; j_gene: TRBJ1-1; len: 19; CDR3aa: CASSTRKGQGAGMNTEAFF
v_gene: TRBV4-3; j_gene: TRBJ2-2; len: 14; CDR3aa: CASSRDLNTGELFF
v_gene: TRBV10-1; j_gene: TRBJ2-3; len: 13; CDR3aa: CASSDRSTDTQYF
v_gene: TRBV7-2; j_gene: TRBJ1-2; len: 15; CDR3aa: CASSLDRVLGYGYTF
v_gene: TRBV5-1; j_gene: TRBJ1-1; len: 13; CDR3aa: CASSVLGNTEAFF
v_gene: TRBV5-4; j_gene: TRBJ2-5; len: 14; CDR3aa: CASRRTGPRETQYF
v_gene: TRBV20-1; j_gene: TRBJ1-1; len: 11; CDR3aa: CSARQGDEAFF
v_gene: TRBV11-2; j_gene: TRBJ1-2; len: 16; CDR3aa: CASSLAETGLIGGYTF
v_gene: TRBV6-5; j_gene: TRBJ1-4; len: 15; CDR3aa: CASSIMWGLGEKLFF
v_gene: TRBV7-2; j_gene: TRBJ1-4; len: 15; CDR3aa: CASSLGRGRGRGLFF
v_gene: TRBV27; j_gene: TRBJ1-2; len: 13; CDR3aa: CASSFSRDQLRTF
v_gene: TRBV30; j_gene: TRBJ2-4; len: 16; CDR3aa: CAWSGGSVSGKNIQYF
v_gene: TRBV2; j_gene: TRBJ1-1; len: 15; CDR3aa: CASSEGGTRRTEAFF
v_gene: TRBV5-4; j_gene: TRBJ2-3; len: 12; CDR3aa: CASSIAGGVQYF